A single sample is the source of the 23 T cell receptor beta chains below, sequenced in a study of Ad26.COV2.S vaccination and SARS-CoV-2 variants. Sequencing used immunoSEQ multiplex PCR; TCRdb keeps in-frame clones, though not all of them. The data contain hundreds of thousands of clones, approximately 90% of them singletons. Treatment in this sample: 15 to 20 received Ad26.COV2.S at low or high dose, single or two shots; five or six received placebo; per-sample allocation not given. Collection of samples fell on day 63 after the first vaccine or placebo injection. Source: peripheral blood, taken in a trial of Ad26.COV2.S vaccine versus placebo. The receptors come from a person aged 18-60 years who received the Ad26.COV2.S COVID-19 vaccine or a placebo.

With respect to this clone: Distinct nucleotide sequences in the sample also encode this CDR3. The CDR3 sequence is CASSLAGPNEKLFF. CDR3 in DNA: TGTGCCAGCAGCTTAGCCGGGCCGAATGAAAAACTGTTTTTT. The chain recombines TRBV7-2 with TRBJ1-4; D is ambiguous. This CDR3 is 14 amino acids long. Germline V CDR1 and CDR2: SGHTA, FQGNSA. The V gene lost 0 bases and the J gene lost 5 bases, with 7 bases spanning the gap.

The table lists this clone with a few counts. The gene calls are TRBV27 and TRBJ1-1; 8 positions agree with TRBD1. The CDR3 loop spans 14 amino acids. The trim removed 5 bases at V and 4 bases at J, leaving 6 bases unmatched. Germline lookup yields CDR1 MNHEY and CDR2 SMNVEV (reference sequence). The CDR3 sequence is CASSRNRGGTEAFF. Here the CDR3 DNA reads TGTGCCAGCAGTAGAAACAGGGGGGGCACTGAAGCTTTCTTT.

The chain couples TRBV7-2 to TRBJ1-2; 11 nucleotides line up with TRBD1. Losses at the gene ends were 4 bases for V and 9 bases for J; bases not matched to a gene: 10. Germline CDR1 SGHTA, CDR2 FQGNSA. The CDR3 sequence is 15 residues long. The CDR3 reads CASSSTPGQGVSYTF. CDR3 in DNA: TGTGCCAGCAGCTCCACTCCGGGACAGGGGGTCAGCTACACCTTC.

This chain links TRBV2 with TRBJ2-1, with a possible D match to TRBD2 (6 bases). Germline loops: CDR1 SNHLY, CDR2 FYNNEI. CDR3 length: 15 residues. V lost 5 bases and J 0 bases, leaving 11 bases between the germline ends. The CDR3 DNA is TGTGCCAGCAGTAAAGGGACTGGCTCCTACAATGAGCAGTTCTTC. Translated, it gives CASSKGTGSYNEQFF.

The CDR3 sequence: CATSDATSGGSNEQFF. The CDR3 DNA reads TGTGCCACCAGTGATGCGACTAGCGGGGGGTCCAATGAGCAGTTCTTC. The gene calls are TRBV24-1 and TRBJ2-1, with 13 bases that match TRBD2. CDR3 length: 16 residues. The V gene's germline CDR1 is KGHDR and CDR2 SFDVKD. V was pared by 3 bases and J by 6 bases, with 4 bases of the junction left unmatched.

V and J are TRBV9 and TRBJ1-2, with TRBD1 matching 8 bases. The CDR3 is made up of 15 amino acids. V lost 2 bases and J lost 4; bases outside the gene matches: 7. Germline CDR1 reads SGDLS; CDR2 reads YYNGEE. The CDR3 loop reads CASSVDGQGFYGYTF. The CDR3 coding sequence is TGTGCCAGCAGCGTTGATGGACAGGGTTTCTATGGCTACACCTTC.

This sequence joins TRBV5-1 and TRBJ2-7, with D possibly being TRBD1 (6 bases). The V gene's germline CDR1 is SGHRS and CDR2 YFSETQ. The ends were cut back, 2 bases at V and 3 bases at J, with 12 bases in the middle. The CDR3 contains 14 residues. The CDR3 coding sequence is TGCGCCAGCAGCTTCCCCGGACAGAACTACGAGCAGTACTTC. Amino acids: CASSFPGQNYEQYF.

This chain links TRBV4-1 with TRBJ1-3, with D possibly being TRBD1 (5 bases). V lost 0 bases and J 8 bases, leaving 14 bases between the germline ends. CDR3 size: 15 residues. Germline V lookup: CDR1 MGHRA, CDR2 YSYEKL. CDR3 sequence: CASSQDWGGMDTIYF. DNA for the CDR3: TGCGCCAGCAGCCAAGACTGGGGGGGAATGGACACCATATATTTT.

The chain links TRBV4-2 to TRBJ2-7; TRBD1 matches 7 bases. The V gene's germline CDR1 is LGHNA and CDR2 YNFKEQ. V trimming: 2 bases; J trimming: 0 bases; junction bases outside the gene matches: 1. The CDR3 spans 14 residues. This CDR3 is CASSQRQGSYEQYF. The CDR3 DNA reads TGTGCCAGCAGCCAAAGACAGGGCTCCTACGAGCAGTACTTC.

This rearrangement joins TRBV15 to TRBJ2-4; maybe TRBD2 (7 bases). Trimming took off 1 base at V and 0 bases at J, with 19 bases between the two ends. Germline V gene data show CDR1 as LNHNV and CDR2 as YYDKDF (reference sequence). CDR3 size: 19 residues. The CDR3, as DNA: TGTGCCACCAGCAGAGTTGGGGGGGGCGGAAAACTAGCCAAAAACATTCAGTACTTC. It yields the protein CATSRVGGGGKLAKNIQYF.

The chain combines TRBV27 with TRBJ2-7; 11 nucleotides agree with TRBD2. CDR3 size: 16 residues. Germline CDR1 reads MNHEY; CDR2 reads SMNVEV (reference sequence). The V and J ends lost 4 bases and 4 bases, in that order; junction bases with no gene match: 9. CDR3 sequence reads: CASSSLTSGRTYEQYF. The CDR3, as DNA: TGTGCCAGCAGTTCCCTTACTAGCGGGAGAACATACGAGCAGTACTTC.

This chain uses TRBV14 with TRBJ2-3; D is undetermined. The CDR3 is 14 amino acids. Between the trimmed V and J ends, which lost 0 bases and 5 bases, there was a span of 9 bases. Germline CDR1 SGHDN, CDR2 FVKESK. The CDR3 DNA reads as TGTGCCAGCAGCCAAGATATAACGGGAGATACGCAGTATTTT. Translation: CASSQDITGDTQYF.

This rearrangement joins TRBV7-9 to TRBJ1-5; possibly TRBD1 for D (6 bases). The CDR3 is 15 residues long. The germline V gene encodes CDR1 SEHNR and CDR2 FQNEAQ (reference sequence). V gave up 4 bases and J gave up 7 bases, with 17 bases separating them. CDR3 coding DNA: TGTGCCAGCAGCTCCCTGGGGGGGGCAAACCAGCCCCAGCATTTT. Amino acid sequence: CASSSLGGANQPQHF.

This chain links TRBV10-2 with TRBJ2-1; D unclear. Trimming pared 2 bases from V and 8 bases from J, leaving 13 bases between. The CDR3 loop spans 14 amino acids. Germline CDR1 and CDR2: WSHSY and SAAADI. DNA for the CDR3: TGCGCCAGCAGTGAGGTCGGTGAAGACCATGAGCAGTTCTTC. Protein: CASSEVGEDHEQFF.

This rearrangement joins TRBV5-1 to TRBJ1-2; D remains ambiguous. Germline values: CDR1 SGHRS, CDR2 YFSETQ. V was cut by 1 base and J by 7 bases, with 11 bases left in between. This CDR3 is built from 13 residues. The CDR3: CASSLWYRVGYTF. The CDR3 DNA follows: TGCGCCAGCAGCTTGTGGTATAGGGTTGGCTACACCTTC.

The chain employs TRBV7-2 and TRBJ1-4; TRBD1 is a possible D gene (6 bases). Germline V gene data show CDR1 as SGHTA and CDR2 as FQGNSA. V lost 5 bases and J 5 bases, leaving 15 bases between the germline ends. The length of the CDR3 is 15 residues. CDR3 DNA sequence: TGTGCCAGCAGCGCGGGGACAACTCGGAATGAAAAACTGTTTTTT. Translating it yields CASSAGTTRNEKLFF.

The chain recombines TRBV11-1 with TRBJ1-1, with D unresolved. Germline CDR1 and CDR2: SGHAT and FQDESV (reference sequence). The CDR3 consists of 13 residues. V was trimmed by 3 bases and J by 3 bases, leaving 8 bases between them. This chain's CDR3 is CASSFREDTEAFF. CDR3 sequence (DNA): TGTGCCAGCAGCTTTAGGGAGGACACTGAAGCTTTCTTT. The entire variable domain, with the rest obtained from reference TRBV11-1 and TRBJ1-1, is as follows: EAEVAQSPRYKITEKSQAVAFWCDPISGHATLYWYRQILGQGPELLVQFQDESVVDDSQLPKDRFSAERLKGVDSTLKIQPAELGDSAMYLCASSFREDTEAFFGQGTRLTVV.

J is TRBJ1-2 and V is TRBV11-2; no definite D call. V gave up 0 bases and J gave up 3 bases, with 17 bases separating them. The CDR3 consists of 17 residues. Germline V CDR1 and CDR2: SGHAT, FQNNGV. As DNA, the CDR3 is TGTGCCAGCAGCTTAGATCTTCGGTCACCTCGGGACTATGGCTACACCTTC. It yields the protein CASSLDLRSPRDYGYTF.

The rearrangement uses TRBV19 and TRBJ1-2; no definite D call. The V end lost 6 bases, the J end lost 0 bases, and 14 bases lay between the germline ends. This CDR3 region has 15 residues. In germline, CDR1 is LNHDA, CDR2 SQIVND (reference sequence). CDR3 protein: CASSLPGGTNYGYTF. The CDR3, as DNA: TGTGCCAGTAGCCTCCCGGGCGGCACTAACTATGGCTACACCTTC. Full variable domain (outside the CDR3, taken from reference TRBV19 and TRBJ1-2): DGGITQSPKYLFRKEGQNVTLSCEQNLNHDAMYWYRQDPGQGLRLIYYSQIVNDFQKGDIAEGYSVSREKKESFPLTVTSAQKNPTAFYLCASSLPGGTNYGYTFGSGTRLTVV.

This clone came up a few times. This sequence joins TRBV4-2 and TRBJ2-3; D possibly uses TRBD1 or TRBD2 (5 bases each). Trimming left V 6 bases short and J 0 bases short, with 16 bases between. Germline CDR1 and CDR2: LGHNA and YNFKEQ. This CDR3 is 16 amino acids long. The CDR3 bases are TGTGCCAGCAGGGCTCGGGACCGCCCTAGCACAGATACGCAGTATTTT. The encoded protein is CASRARDRPSTDTQYF.

This chain links TRBV7-2 with TRBJ2-7, with D possibly matching TRBD2 (7 bases). Looked up from germline, CDR1 is SGHTA and CDR2 is FQGNSA. This CDR3 region has 14 residues. V was trimmed by 3 bases and J by 6 bases, leaving 15 bases between them. The DNA of the CDR3 is TGTGCCAGCAGCTTGGGGAGGGGGTCTATCGAGCAGTACTTC. It encodes CASSLGRGSIEQYF.

This clone has more than one count but fewer than ten. The rearrangement joins TRBV19 to TRBJ1-2; D gene unclear. This CDR3 contains 14 residues. The V end lost 7 bases, the J end lost 4 bases, and 16 bases lay between the germline ends. From germline, CDR1 is LNHDA and CDR2 SQIVND (reference sequence). This chain's CDR3 is CASNSRAGGYGYTF. CDR3 coding DNA: TGTGCCAGTAACTCGAGGGCCGGTGGCTATGGCTACACCTTC.

V and J are TRBV11-2 and TRBJ2-5, with 8 nucleotides matching TRBD2. This CDR3 is 15 amino acids long. The V segment lost 0 bases and the J segment 2 bases; nucleotides outside the gene matches: 2. The germline gives CDR1 SGHAT, CDR2 FQNNGV. CDR3 in amino acids: CASSLEAGEQETQYF. CDR3 bases: TGTGCCAGCAGCTTAGAAGCGGGGGAGCAAGAGACCCAGTACTTC.